This is a list of T cell receptor beta chains from one sample in a study of blood T cell repertoires in COVID-19. Sequenced by immunoSEQ multiplex PCR; TCRdb stores in-frame clones only, minus some. Here the sample spans approximately 290,000 clones, 90% being singletons. Sequencing was performed on PBMCs or T cells enriched from blood (not recorded which). These receptors were collected from a woman in her 30s who had recovered from COVID-19. Each CDR3 is given with its conserved first and last residue. The D gene is left open where the match is weak. Rows may omit the clone size; those that give it use once, few, many or a size class.

clone size	V gene	J gene	D gene	CDR3 protein	CDR3 DNA
NA	TRBV11-3	TRBJ2-2	TRBD1	CASSSATGGTGELFF	TGTGCCAGCAGCTCGGCGACAGGGGGTACCGGGGAGCTGTTTTTT
NA	TRBV5-4	TRBJ2-7	NA	CASSLVGLSYEQYF	TGTGCCAGCAGCTTGGTCGGTCTTTCCTACGAGCAGTACTTC
few	TRBV4-3	TRBJ2-7	TRBD2	CASSLIAGGPFEQYF	TGCGCCAGCAGCCTTATAGCGGGAGGGCCGTTTGAGCAGTACTTC
NA	TRBV2	TRBJ2-5	NA	CASSEAYLREETQYF	TGTGCCAGCAGTGAAGCATACCTGAGAGAAGAGACCCAGTACTTC
NA	TRBV2	TRBJ1-2	NA	CASTANLNYGYTF	TGTGCCAGCACCGCGAACCTGAACTATGGCTACACCTTC
NA	TRBV25-1	TRBJ2-1	NA	CASSEPGRLYNEQFF	TGTGCCAGCAGTGAACCTGGGCGCCTCTACAATGAGCAGTTCTTC
NA	TRBV28	TRBJ2-1	NA	CASSPLGAGGNYNEQFF	TGTGCCAGCAGTCCTCTCGGGGCAGGGGGGAACTACAATGAGCAGTTCTTC
NA	TRBV6-5	TRBJ2-1	NA	CASRTLAYNEQFF	TGTGCCAGCAGAACCTTGGCTTACAATGAGCAGTTCTTC
NA	TRBV14	TRBJ2-7	NA	CASSPGLYYEQYF	TGTGCCAGCAGCCCGGGACTCTACTACGAGCAGTACTTC
NA	TRBV30	TRBJ2-7	NA	CAWSTRVGQYF	TGTGCCTGGAGCACACGGGTGGGGCAGTACTTC
NA	TRBV19	TRBJ1-3	NA	CASSPRGHSSGNTIYF	TGTGCCAGTAGTCCCCGGGGACACAGCTCTGGAAACACCATATATTTT
NA	TRBV28	TRBJ1-4	NA	CASSTQEGYEKLFF	TGTGCCAGCAGTACCCAAGAGGGATACGAAAAACTGTTTTTT
NA	TRBV6-6	TRBJ2-7	NA	CASRGMGVYEQYF	TGTGCCAGCCGCGGGATGGGGGTCTACGAGCAGTACTTC
NA	TRBV9	TRBJ1-1	NA	CASSVVGGSNTEAFF	TGTGCCAGCAGCGTAGTTGGAGGGAGTAACACTGAAGCTTTCTTT
NA	TRBV4-1	TRBJ2-5	TRBD1	CASRDWGTGGEETQYF	TGCGCCAGCAGGGATTGGGGGACAGGGGGCGAAGAGACCCAGTACTTC
few	TRBV7-6	TRBJ1-6	TRBD1	CASSSRGGGQGANSPLHF	TGTGCCAGCAGCTCACGCGGCGGAGGACAGGGGGCGAATTCACCCCTCCACTTT
NA	TRBV24-1	TRBJ2-1	TRBD2	CATKTSGSNEQFF	TGTGCCACCAAGACTAGCGGGAGCAATGAGCAGTTCTTC
NA	TRBV11-3	TRBJ2-3	NA	CASSLGGGTDTQYF	TGTGCCAGCAGCTTAGGCGGGGGCACAGATACGCAGTATTTT
NA	TRBV25-1	TRBJ1-2	TRBD1	CASSEWDSYYGYTF	TGTGCCAGCAGTGAATGGGACAGTTACTATGGCTACACCTTC
NA	TRBV7-6	TRBJ1-5	NA	CASSATENSNQPQHF	TGTGCCAGCAGCGCGACAGAAAATAGCAATCAGCCCCAGCATTTT
NA	TRBV21-1	TRBJ2-3	NA	CASTPLCPFGQGRTHVDTQYF	TGTGCCAGCACCCCCCTTTGCCCCTTTGGGCAGGGTAGGACCCACGTGGATACGCAGTATTTT
NA	TRBV4-3	TRBJ2-7	NA	CASSQDWDTPKPYEQYF	TGCGCCAGCAGCCAAGATTGGGACACACCTAAACCCTACGAGCAGTACTTC
NA	TRBV24-1	TRBJ1-2	TRBD1	CATSDLIPGQGRHGYTF	TGTGCCACCAGTGATTTGATCCCGGGACAGGGTCGCCATGGCTACACCTTC
NA	TRBV5-1	TRBJ2-1	NA	CASREGQNEQFF	TGCGCCAGCAGGGAAGGACAGAATGAGCAGTTCTTC
NA	TRBV9	TRBJ2-1	NA	CASSVSNLYEQFF	TGTGCCAGCAGCGTTTCCAACTTATACGAGCAGTTCTTC
NA	TRBV28	TRBJ1-1	NA	CASRPVDRLATEAFF	TGTGCCAGCAGACCCGTGGACAGATTAGCCACTGAAGCTTTCTTT
NA	TRBV30	TRBJ1-2	NA	CAWSPGLGGDYGYTF	TGTGCCTGGAGTCCAGGCCTGGGGGGTGACTATGGCTACACCTTC
NA	TRBV5-7	TRBJ2-2	NA	CASSFVGAANTGELFF	TGTGCCAGCAGCTTTGTAGGGGCCGCGAACACCGGGGAGCTGTTTTTT
few	TRBV10-3	TRBJ1-1	NA	CAIGGTNTEAFF	TGTGCCATCGGAGGTACAAACACTGAAGCTTTCTTT
NA	TRBV4-3	TRBJ2-2	NA	CASSQDIVYTNTGELFF	TGCGCCAGCAGCCAAGATATAGTTTATACTAACACCGGGGAGCTGTTTTTT
NA	TRBV11-2	TRBJ2-1	TRBD2	CASSLIGPSGYSYNEQFF	TGTGCCAGCAGCTTAATAGGTCCTAGCGGGTACTCCTACAATGAGCAGTTCTTC
NA	TRBV7-2	TRBJ1-2	NA	CASSPRRIPSPTGYTF	TGTGCCAGCAGCCCTCGCCGCATTCCGTCACCTACGGGCTACACCTTC
NA	TRBV30	TRBJ1-1	TRBD1	CAWKQGSTEAFF	TGTGCCTGGAAACAGGGGTCCACTGAAGCTTTCTTT
NA	TRBV7-9	TRBJ1-5	TRBD1	CASSLDQGGDQPQHF	TGTGCCAGCAGCTTGGACCAAGGGGGCGATCAGCCCCAGCATTTT
NA	TRBV2	TRBJ1-6	NA	CASKWNRDLNSPLHF	TGTGCCAGCAAGTGGAACCGGGATTTAAATTCACCCCTCCACTTT
NA	TRBV3-1/TRBV3-2	TRBJ2-5	NA	CASSLEGGVKTQYF	TGTGCCAGCAGCCTTGAGGGGGGGGTGAAGACCCAGTACTTC
NA	TRBV14	TRBJ2-7	TRBD1	CASSQERQGAYYEQYF	TGTGCCAGCAGCCAAGAAAGGCAGGGGGCTTACTACGAGCAGTACTTC
once	TRBV6-6	TRBJ2-7	TRBD1	CASRRQGYEQYF	TGTGCCAGCAGGCGACAGGGTTACGAGCAGTACTTC
once	TRBV6-5	TRBJ1-2	TRBD1	CASSRQGSANYGYTF	TGTGCCAGCAGTCGACAGGGGTCGGCTAACTATGGCTACACCTTC
NA	TRBV7-9	TRBJ2-1	TRBD1	CASSLFPGGSYNEQFF	TGTGCCAGCAGCTTATTTCCAGGGGGCTCCTACAATGAGCAGTTCTTC
NA	TRBV15	TRBJ1-5	TRBD1	CATSRDRGQQPQHF	TGTGCCACCAGCAGGGACAGGGGGCAACAGCCCCAGCATTTT
NA	TRBV20-1	TRBJ1-1	NA	CSASLDSTNTEAFF	TGCAGTGCAAGTCTCGACAGTACGAACACTGAAGCTTTCTTT
NA	TRBV10-3	TRBJ2-3	TRBD2	CAISEPSGSAQYF	TGTGCCATCAGTGAGCCTAGCGGGAGCGCGCAGTATTTT
NA	TRBV9	TRBJ2-5	TRBD1	CASSAGTGQEIQYF	TGTGCCAGCAGCGCTGGGACAGGGCAAGAGATCCAGTACTTC
NA	TRBV3-1/TRBV3-2	TRBJ2-3	TRBD2	CASSQERAGGLNTQYF	TGTGCCAGCAGCCAAGAACGGGCGGGAGGGCTTAATACGCAGTATTTT
NA	TRBV11-2	TRBJ2-1	TRBD2	CASSLGRAGGDEQFF	TGTGCCAGCAGCTTAGGGAGAGCGGGAGGGGATGAGCAGTTCTTC
once	TRBV11-2	TRBJ1-6	NA	CASSSTGNSPLHF	TGTGCCAGCAGTTCTACAGGGAATTCACCCCTCCACTTT
NA	TRBV6-5	TRBJ1-3	NA	CASSYSTGISGNTIYF	TGTGCCAGCAGTTACTCAACAGGGATCTCTGGAAACACCATATATTTT
NA	TRBV24-1	TRBJ1-5	NA	CATSDLQANQPQHF	TGTGCCACCAGTGATTTACAGGCCAATCAGCCCCAGCATTTT
NA	TRBV30	TRBJ1-6	NA	CATGFPSSYNSPLHF	TGTGCCACAGGCTTTCCGAGCTCCTATAATTCACCCCTCCACTTT
NA	TRBV5-4	TRBJ2-7	NA	CASSSPDYLGPYEQYF	TGTGCCAGCAGCTCCCCGGACTATCTCGGTCCTTACGAGCAGTACTTC
once	TRBV24-1	TRBJ2-5	NA	CATSDLSDRTQETQYF	TGTGCCACCAGTGACCTATCGGACAGAACCCAAGAGACCCAGTACTTC
NA	TRBV9	TRBJ2-1	TRBD2	CASSPSWEGTYNEQFF	TGTGCCAGCAGCCCAAGTTGGGAGGGGACCTACAATGAGCAGTTCTTC
NA	TRBV6-2/TRBV6-3	TRBJ2-7	NA	CASSANYEQYF	TGTGCCAGCAGTGCGAACTACGAGCAGTACTTC
NA	TRBV5-1	TRBJ1-2	NA	CASSPDSNYGYTF	TGCGCCAGCAGCCCGGACTCTAACTATGGCTACACCTTC
NA	TRBV6-4	TRBJ1-4	TRBD1	CASSDSAQGWEKLFF	TGTGCCAGCAGTGACTCAGCACAGGGGTGGGAAAAACTGTTTTTT
NA	TRBV3-1/TRBV3-2	TRBJ2-7	NA	CASSPQRERDEQYF	TGTGCCAGCAGCCCCCAAAGGGAGAGGGACGAGCAGTACTTC
NA	TRBV11-2	TRBJ1-1	NA	CASKGGNTEAFF	TGTGCCAGCAAGGGAGGGAACACTGAAGCTTTCTTT
NA	TRBV29-1	TRBJ1-2	TRBD1	CSAHKGSDRASGYTF	TGCAGCGCTCACAAGGGATCGGACAGGGCTTCTGGCTACACCTTC